Listed below are T cell receptor beta chains from one sample, sequenced in a study of blood T cells in healthy people across ages. In TCRdb, the 5' RACE reads were re-called with MiXCR into one record per CDR3 protein. The data hold around 320,000 distinct CDR3 sequences, with 25% to 30% observed a single time. The sequenced material came from blood. Receptors were obtained from a woman between 70 and 85 years old in good health. Both conserved end residues are part of each CDR3. The order of the fields is V gene, clone size, J gene, D gene, CDR3 DNA, CDR3 protein. The D gene is left open where the match is weak. Clone size, where shown, is once, few, many, or a class for clones that have expanded.

TRBV4-1	few	TRBJ1-6	NA	TGCGCCAGCAGCCAAGAGGGCCTCGGTTCACCCCTCCACTTT	CASSQEGLGSPLHF
TRBV20-1	NA	TRBJ2-7	NA	TGCAGTGCCGCGCGCATGCAGGGAAAAGCAGTGCAGTACTTC	CSAARMQGKAVQYF
TRBV20-1	many	TRBJ1-2	NA	TGCAGTGCTAGGATGGACAGCGGGAACTATGGCTACACCTTC	CSARMDSGNYGYTF
TRBV29-1	few	TRBJ1-2	NA	TGCAGCATTGCGTCCCCGGACAGTCCTATGCCTGGGATGAGCGGCTACACCTTC	CSIASPDSPMPGMSGYTF
TRBV7-2	few	TRBJ2-5	NA	TGTGCCAGCACCCCCTGGAGACTGGAAGAGACCCAGTACTTC	CASTPWRLEETQYF
TRBV21-1	NA	TRBJ2-5	NA	TGTGCCAGCAGCAAAAGGGAGGGTCGAGAGACCCAGTACTTC	CASSKREGRETQYF
TRBV27	NA	TRBJ2-7	TRBD2	TGTGCCAGCAGTTTTGTTAGCGGGGCCACCTACGAGCAGTACTTC	CASSFVSGATYEQYF
TRBV28	NA	TRBJ2-7	NA	TGTGCCAGCAGTTTATTGGGGCAGGGGCAGTACTTC	CASSLLGQGQYF
TRBV6-1	few	TRBJ1-3	NA	TGTGCCAGCAGTGAGGTCAGAGGAAACACCATATATTTT	CASSEVRGNTIYF
TRBV14	NA	TRBJ2-4	NA	TGTGCCGGCAGCGTCAGGGGAGCCAAAAACATTCAGTACTTC	CAGSVRGAKNIQYF
TRBV20-1	NA	TRBJ2-1	TRBD2	TGCAGTGCTAGACCCCCGCTAGCGGCCGGCAATGAGCAGTTCTTC	CSARPPLAAGNEQFF
TRBV21-1	NA	TRBJ2-5	NA	TGTGCCAGCATTATCCCCGGGGGTCAAGAGACCCAGTACTTC	CASIIPGGQETQYF
TRBV20-1	many	TRBJ2-7	NA	TGCAGTGCTAGAGTTGCGGACTACGAGCAGTACTTC	CSARVADYEQYF
TRBV28	NA	TRBJ1-2	TRBD1	TGTGCCAGCAGTTTTTCGGGACAGGGTGAAGGCTACACCTTC	CASSFSGQGEGYTF
TRBV7-2	NA	TRBJ2-1	NA	TGTGCCAGCAGATTAGGGGACGGAACCTACAATGAGCAGTTCTTC	CASRLGDGTYNEQFF
TRBV7-2	NA	TRBJ2-5	NA	TGTGCCAGCAGCTTGGAGGTAGGAATCCCTCAGTACTTC	CASSLEVGIPQYF
TRBV28	few	TRBJ2-1	NA	TGTGCCAGCAGTTTACGGTCGGTAAGGGTTCGAAATGAGCAGTTCTTC	CASSLRSVRVRNEQFF
TRBV11-2	NA	TRBJ2-3	NA	TGTGCCAGCAGCTCCCGAGAGGGAGTGGTGACAGATACGCAGTATTTT	CASSSREGVVTDTQYF
TRBV3-1	few	TRBJ1-6	NA	TGTGCCAGCGCGGACGGGGGTTTCAATTCACCCCTCCACTTT	CASADGGFNSPLHF
TRBV3-1	few	TRBJ2-1	TRBD2	TGTGCCAGCACCCGAGCGGGAGCCTCATATTACAATGAGCAGTTCTTC	CASTRAGASYYNEQFF
TRBV7-8	NA	TRBJ2-1	TRBD2	TGTGCCAGCAGTAACGATAGGACTAGCGGGATGGATGAGCAGTTCTTC	CASSNDRTSGMDEQFF
TRBV7-9	NA	TRBJ1-1	NA	TGTGCCAGCAGCCCTCCTATTAATCCTGCTTTCTTT	CASSPPINPAFF